One and the same sample provided the 30 T cell receptor beta chains below, sequenced in a study of molecular identifiers for immune sequencing clone quantification. TCRdb called the PCR reads again in MiXCR, with one record for every CDR3 protein. The top ten clones hold about 0.7% of a sample with about 320,000 distinct CDR3 sequences, 24% of them seen once. Sequencing was done on a sample of naive CD8+ T cells from blood, with Jurkat cell RNA spiked in. The subset denotes: FACS-sorted CD8+CD4-CCR7+CD45RA+ naive T cells. The receptors come from a human donor in good health. Some libraries in this study had Jurkat cell RNA spiked in.

The sample holds many counts of this clonotype. The chain carries TRBV6-5 and TRBJ1-3; weak D call: TRBD1 (6 bases). Germline lookup yields CDR1 MNHEY and CDR2 SVGAGI. The CDR3 extends over 15 amino acids. Trimming removed 2 bases from V and 0 bases from J, with 8 bases in between. The CDR3 protein is CASSYKQGSGNTIYF. DNA of the CDR3: TGTGCCAGCAGTTACAAACAGGGCTCTGGAAACACCATATATTTT.

Ten or more counts support this clonotype. The rearrangement joins TRBV5-4 to TRBJ2-7, with 10 bases lining up with TRBD1. The CDR3 spans 14 residues. The V segment lost 4 bases and the J segment 7 bases; nucleotides outside the gene matches: 8. The germline V gene encodes CDR1 SGHNT and CDR2 YYREEE (reference sequence). This CDR3 is CASSAGTGVWEQYF. CDR3 DNA: TGTGCCAGCAGCGCCGGGACAGGGGTTTGGGAGCAGTACTTC.

The V gene is TRBV29-1, the J gene TRBJ2-2; 12 bases are shared with TRBD1. The CDR3 loop spans 18 amino acids. From germline, CDR1 is SQVTM and CDR2 ANQGSEA. V lost 7 bases to trimming and J lost 1 base; unmatched junction nucleotides: 13. The DNA of the CDR3 is TGCAGCGCCCTACCGGGACAGGGGGCAAGAAGGAACACCGGGGAGCTGTTTTTT. This encodes CSALPGQGARRNTGELFF.

Of note for this clonotype: A much more abundant neighbour one base away suggests this may be a read error. V usage is TRBV6-2 or TRBV6-3 and J usage is TRBJ2-7; D is ambiguous. This CDR3 is built from 11 residues. In germline, CDR1 is MNHEY, CDR2 SVGEGT. V shed 4 bases and J shed 8 bases, with 9 bases lying between them. Here the CDR3 DNA reads TGTGCCAGCAGTTCGGCCCACCAGCAGTACTTC. Its protein product is CASSSAHQQYF.

The rearrangement uses TRBV7-9 and TRBJ2-2; D is uncertain. Germline-derived CDR1 and CDR2 are SEHNR and FQNEAQ (reference sequence). This CDR3 is 14 amino acids long. Trimming shortened V by 5 bases and J by 4 bases, and 11 bases separated the two germline ends. The CDR3 DNA is TGTGCCAGCAGCCAGTTGCCGCTCACCGGGGAGCTGTTTTTT. It is translated as CASSQLPLTGELFF.

As to this clonotype: This may be a read error: a much more frequent sequence differs by one nucleotide. The gene calls are TRBV12-3 or TRBV12-4 and TRBJ2-5, with 9 positions matching TRBD2. The CDR3 loop spans 14 amino acids. In DNA form, the CDR3 reads TGTGCCTGCAGTTTTATGGCTAGCGGGAAGACCCAGTACTTC. It is translated as CACSFMASGKTQYF.

CDR3 residues: CSAPTRGDPSVQPQHF. The CDR3 coding sequence is TGCAGTGCTCCCACCAGGGGTGACCCATCGGTACAGCCCCAGCATTTT. The rearrangement uses TRBV20-1 and TRBJ1-5; D is perhaps TRBD1 (6 bases). This CDR3 is built from 16 residues. Per the germline V gene, CDR1 is DFQATT and CDR2 is SNEGSKA (reference sequence). V was pared by 5 bases and J by 7 bases, with 24 bases between.

The V call is TRBV9, the J call TRBJ2-1, with D possibly TRBD1 on 6 matching bases. Trimming cost V 0 bases and J 4 bases, with 14 bases left between them. In germline, CDR1 is SGDLS, CDR2 YYNGEE. There are 16 residues in the CDR3. CDR3 nucleotides: TGTGCCAGCAGCGTAGTGTACCGGACAGAATACAATGAGCAGTTCTTC. Amino acids: CASSVVYRTEYNEQFF.

This clonotype has at least ten counts. The genes are TRBV24-1 and TRBJ1-5; D is uncertain. The CDR3 totals 13 residues. Looked up from germline, CDR1 is KGHDR and CDR2 is SFDVKD. With 2 bases removed from V and 3 bases from J, the gap between germline ends came to 4 bases. DNA of the CDR3: TGTGCCACCAGTGATTGGACCAATCAGCCCCAGCATTTT. It yields the protein CATSDWTNQPQHF.

This clonotype has ten or more counts. The CDR3 sequence is CASSSVLAGPSQETQYF. The CDR3 nucleotides are TGTGCCAGCAGCTCAGTACTAGCGGGGCCCTCCCAAGAGACCCAGTACTTC. The chain uses TRBV7-9 and TRBJ2-5, with 10 bases aligning to TRBD2. The J segment lost 1 base and the V segment lost 4 bases, leaving 9 bases of the junction unmatched. Germline CDR1 SEHNR, CDR2 FQNEAQ (reference sequence). This CDR3 has 17 residues.

This clonotype was seen a few times. The J gene is TRBJ2-2, the V gene TRBV10-1; a weak D match, TRBD1 (6 bases). The CDR3 length is 16 residues. V was cut by 4 bases and J by 6 bases, with 18 bases left in between. CDR1 is WNHNN, CDR2 SYGVQD, per germline (reference sequence). CDR3 sequence (DNA): TGCGCCAGCAGTGCATCCACAGGGTACTTCCCCGGGGAGCTGTTTTTT. Translating it yields CASSASTGYFPGELFF.

This clonotype was observed many times. The V and J genes are TRBV6-5 and TRBJ2-7; D unclear. The CDR3 is 12 residues long. CDR1 and CDR2 (germline): MNHEY, SVGAGI. Deletions cut 1 base from V and 6 bases from J, with 7 bases between. CDR3 loop: CASSYLGGEQYF. Written as DNA, the CDR3 is TGTGCCAGCAGTTACTTGGGCGGCGAGCAGTACTTC.

On this clonotype itself: This sequence may be a read error, since a much larger clone differs from it by one base. The J gene is TRBJ2-7, the V gene TRBV7-6, with D uncertain. The end of the DNA fits TRBJ2-1 better, so the J call may be wrong. Germline assignment: CDR1 SGHVS and CDR2 FNYEAQ. This CDR3 region has 12 residues. The DNA of the CDR3 is TGTGCCAGCAGCCCTATGGGCTACGAGCAGTTCTTC. Translation: CASSPMGYEQFF.

This clonotype was picked up many times. V and J are TRBV5-1 and TRBJ2-6, with 12 bases aligning to TRBD1. Losses at the gene ends were 4 bases for V and 0 bases for J; bases not matched to a gene: 14. Germline CDR1 reads SGHRS; CDR2 reads YFSETQ. The CDR3 contains 21 residues. CDR3 in amino acids: CASSPRDRGHYTTSGANVLTF. The DNA of the CDR3 is TGCGCCAGCAGCCCCCGGGACAGGGGGCACTACACTACCTCTGGGGCCAACGTCCTGACTTTC.

The sample holds many counts of this clonotype. The chain recombines TRBV5-4 with TRBJ1-1; no clear D. Deletions cut 5 bases from V and 0 bases from J, with 5 bases between. The CDR3 sequence is 12 residues long. Germline values: CDR1 SGHNT, CDR2 YYREEE (reference sequence). The CDR3 sequence: CASRGMNTEAFF. The CDR3 DNA is TGTGCCAGCAGGGGGATGAACACTGAAGCTTTCTTT.

This clonotype was detected only a few times. The chain links TRBV7-9 to TRBJ2-7; a possible D gene is TRBD1 (6 bases). The V gene lost 5 bases and the J gene lost 3 bases, with 17 bases spanning the gap. This CDR3 is built from 15 residues. CDR1 is SEHNR, CDR2 FQNEAQ, per germline (reference sequence). The CDR3 DNA follows: TGTGCCAGCAGCCTTCCCGGCAGGGGAGACTACGAGCAGTACTTC. This translates into CASSLPGRGDYEQYF.

There are many counts of this clonotype. The CDR3 DNA is TGCGCCAGCAGCTTGGGGGGGACAGGGAGAGAGACTGAAGCTTTCTTT. This sequence encodes CASSLGGTGRETEAFF. J is TRBJ1-1 and V is TRBV5-1, with 9 bases fitting TRBD1. Looked up from germline, CDR1 is SGHRS and CDR2 is YFSETQ. There are 16 residues in the CDR3. With 0 bases clipped from V and 5 bases from J, the junction kept 8 bases outside the gene matches.

In its sample, this clonotype was seen many times. The chain carries TRBV6-5 and TRBJ2-3, with a possible D match to TRBD2 (6 bases). The CDR3 runs 13 residues. From germline, CDR1 is MNHEY and CDR2 SVGAGI. Deletions cut 2 bases from V and 8 bases from J, with 11 bases between. CDR3 amino acids: CASSYREVATQYF. The DNA for the CDR3 is TGTGCCAGCAGTTACAGGGAGGTTGCTACGCAGTATTTT.

To note about this clonotype: Germline is not matched at one junction end, which may reflect a read error. The genes are TRBV12-3 or TRBV12-4 and TRBJ2-7; D gene uncertain. The CDR3 spans 13 residues. The CDR3 nucleotides are TGTGCCAGCACCAGTCGCGCAGGCTACGAGCAGTGCTTC. Amino acids: CASTSRAGYEQCF.

The chain has TRBV4-3 and TRBJ1-4; D is unresolved. Per germline, CDR1 LGHNA and CDR2 YSLEER. The germline V and J ends were trimmed by 4 bases and 5 bases, with 11 bases remaining between them. The CDR3 has 14 amino acids. The CDR3 spells CASSPFRGNEKLFF. DNA of the CDR3: TGCGCCAGCAGCCCCTTCAGAGGGAATGAAAAACTGTTTTTT.

This clonotype was seen at least ten times. The V and J genes are TRBV28 and TRBJ1-1; D is uncertain. The V gene lost 7 bases and the J gene lost 3 bases, with 9 bases spanning the gap. The V gene's germline CDR1 is MDHEN and CDR2 SYDVKM. The CDR3 consists of 12 residues. The CDR3 loop reads CASKRGHTEAFF. DNA for the CDR3: TGTGCCAGCAAACGCGGGCACACTGAAGCTTTCTTT.

This chain links TRBV7-9 with TRBJ2-3; the D gene is possibly TRBD2 (6 bases). CDR3 size: 15 residues. Germline V gives CDR1 SEHNR, CDR2 FQNEAQ (reference sequence). The V gene lost 5 bases and the J gene lost 3 bases, with 15 bases spanning the gap. The CDR3 region is CASSLGGVGTDTQYF. CDR3 coding DNA: TGTGCCAGCAGCCTTGGAGGGGTTGGGACAGATACGCAGTATTTT.

This clonotype was seen ten or more times. This chain connects TRBV9 to TRBJ2-2, with D possibly being TRBD2 (6 bases). The germline V and J ends were trimmed by 4 bases and 7 bases, with 17 bases remaining between them. Germline CDR1 reads SGDLS; CDR2 reads YYNGEE. This CDR3 contains 15 residues. The DNA for the CDR3 is TGTGCCAGCAGCCCAAGAACCCTAGCGAACGGGGAGCTGTTTTTT. Residues: CASSPRTLANGELFF.

This clonotype was counted at least ten times. V gene TRBV27 combines with J gene TRBJ2-3; D is uncertain. The germline gives CDR1 MNHEY, CDR2 SMNVEV (reference sequence). Trimming took 4 bases from V and 1 from J, leaving 15 bases between them. This CDR3 is built from 16 residues. CDR3 loop: CASSSGPSRGTDTQYF. CDR3 DNA sequence: TGTGCCAGCAGTTCAGGACCATCGAGAGGCACAGATACGCAGTATTTT.

This chain connects TRBV11-2 to TRBJ2-7; D possibly corresponds to TRBD2 (5 bases). Trimming removed 3 bases from V and 4 bases from J, with 13 bases in between. The CDR3 is 14 amino acids. From germline, CDR1 is SGHAT and CDR2 FQNNGV. This CDR3 is CASSFSGGKYEQYF. In DNA, the CDR3 is TGTGCCAGCAGCTTTTCCGGAGGAAAATACGAGCAGTACTTC.

The V call is TRBV19, the J call TRBJ2-6; 10 bases align to TRBD2. The germline V gene encodes CDR1 LNHDA and CDR2 SQIVND (reference sequence). The trim removed 10 bases at V and 0 bases at J, leaving 12 bases unmatched. This CDR3 contains 18 residues. CDR3 region: CATFPVAGGFSGANVLTF. Here the CDR3 DNA reads TGTGCCACCTTCCCCGTAGCGGGAGGTTTCTCTGGGGCCAACGTCCTGACTTTC. Full variable domain (rest looked up from reference TRBV19 and TRBJ2-6): DGGITQSPKYLFRKEGQNVTLSCEQNLNHDAMYWYRQDPGQGLRLIYYSQIVNDFQKGDIAEGYSVSREKKESFPLTVTSAQKNPTAFYLCATFPVAGGFSGANVLTFGAGSRLTVL.

A single count supports this clonotype. The chain joins TRBV11-2 to TRBJ2-7; D is uncertain. The germline CDR1 and CDR2 sequences are SGHAT and FQNNGV. This CDR3 contains 13 residues. The V gene lost 8 bases and the J gene lost 2 bases, with 13 bases spanning the gap. CDR3 protein: CASGHRTPYEQYF. As DNA, the CDR3 is TGTGCCAGCGGCCACCGTACCCCCTACGAGCAGTACTTC.

This clonotype showed up many times. The V call is TRBV25-1, the J call TRBJ2-6; D is uncertain. The germline V and J ends were trimmed by 6 bases and 1 base, with 13 bases remaining between them. Germline V gene data show CDR1 as MGHDK and CDR2 as SYGVNS. The CDR3 is made up of 16 amino acids. DNA for the CDR3: TGTGCCAGCAGCCCCCTCTCAGGTTCTGGGGCCAACGTCCTGACTTTC. It yields the protein CASSPLSGSGANVLTF.

This clonotype was seen ten or more times. The rearrangement uses TRBV12-5 and TRBJ1-1; D unresolved. The CDR3 covers 12 residues. The ends were cut back, 6 bases at V and 6 bases at J, with 11 bases in the middle. Germline V CDR1 and CDR2: LGHNT, FRNRAP. The CDR3 loop reads CASGPSASEAFF. The CDR3, as DNA: TGTGCTAGTGGCCCCTCAGCGTCTGAAGCTTTCTTT. Based on the CDR3 plus reference TRBV12-5 and TRBJ1-1, the full variable domain is DARVTQTPRHKVTEMGQEVTMRCQPILGHNTVFWYRQTMMQGLELLAYFRNRAPLDDSGMPKDRFSAEMPDATLATLKIQPSEPRDSAVYFCASGPSASEAFFGQGTRLTVV.

This clonotype was observed once. This chain uses TRBV20-1 with TRBJ1-2; 8 positions agree with TRBD1. The CDR3 totals 13 residues. Germline loops: CDR1 DFQATT, CDR2 SNEGSKA (reference sequence). The V gene end was trimmed by 6 bases and the J gene end by 10 bases; junction bases not matched to a gene: 13. The CDR3 here is CSAPPGQVADYTF. CDR3 coding DNA: TGCAGTGCCCCACCGGGACAGGTCGCTGACTACACCTTC.